The T cell receptor beta chain described here comes from a study of OX40 agonist ivuxolimab in advanced cancers. In the study overall: Under the entry rules, prior anti-PD-1, anti-PD-L1 or anti-CTLA-4 therapy was allowed, and around 36% had some. General observations from the study: What antigens the expanded peripheral T cells recognized was never established.

Worth noting for this clone: Its antigen is undetermined.

With V trimmed by 4 bases and J by 6 bases, 5 bases remained unmatched. Germline loops: CDR1 SGHTA, CDR2 FQGNSA. There are 14 residues in the CDR3. TCRdb's copy holds only in-frame clones and misses some; the assay was immunoSEQ multiplex PCR. The sample lists approximately 54,000 clones, around 93% seen once, with 8.7% in the top ten. The rearrangement links TRBV7-2 to TRBJ2-1; 8 bases fit TRBD2. The material sequenced was CD4+ or CD8+ T cells sorted from blood, taken in a trial of the OX40 agonist ivuxolimab. This clonotype originated in an adult with an advanced solid tumor such as melanoma, head and neck, liver or kidney cancer. The CDR3 DNA follows: TGTGCCAGCAGCTACGGACTAGCTGGCAATGAGCAGTTCTTC. It yields the protein CASSYGLAGNEQFF.